The T cell receptor (beta chain) under discussion was sequenced for a study of T cells in Graves' hyperthyroidism and ophthalmopathy. The source material, RNA transcripts, was used to amplify TCR beta CDR3 regions. With the HTBI primer set, the TCR CDR3 went through a first round of RT-PCR. In TCRdb, the multiplex PCR reads were re-called with MiXCR into one record per CDR3 protein. The sample lists about 510,000 distinct CDR3 sequences, 12% to 15% occurring once. Germline CDR1 and CDR2: MNHNS and SASEGT. Trimming shortened V by 6 bases and J by 2 bases, and 17 bases separated the two germline ends. This CDR3 contains 17 residues. On this clonotype itself: Its antigen is unidentified.

Broader study findings: Blood shared most expanded thyroid clonotypes above 0.001.

What was sequenced was blood. The receptor's source is a woman in her 40s with Graves' hyperthyroidism. This chain connects TRBV6-1 to TRBJ1-6, with D possibly TRBD1 on 5 matching bases. CDR3 sequence: CASSAGAIHAYNSPLHF. CDR3 bases: TGTGCCAGCAGCGCCGGGGCTATTCATGCCTATAATTCACCCCTCCACTTT.